This TCR beta chain comes out of a study of early T cells in non-severe SARS-CoV-2 infection. The sample holds many counts of this clonotype. The CDR3 runs 15 residues. From the 5' RACE reads, TCRdb called clonotypes with MiXCR, one entry per CDR3 protein. The sample has roughly 50,000 distinct CDR3 sequences; over 5% are singletons. Specimen: whole blood. The TCR sequence derives from an adult who was a healthcare worker with PCR-confirmed SARS-CoV-2 infection or an uninfected control (not recorded which). The genes are TRBV12-2 and TRBJ2-1; the table's D call, TRBD2, was not checked against the DNA. TRBV12-2 is marked as a pseudogene. As DNA, the CDR3 is TGTGCAAGTCGCTTAAAACTAGCGGGAGGGGCCGAGCAGTTCTTC. Its protein product is CASRLKLAGGAEQFF.